These 2 T cell receptor beta chains came from one sample sequenced in a study of neurological immune-mediated disorders. TCRdb ran MiXCR on the 5' RACE reads and lists one entry per CDR3 protein. The profile shows 45,000 to 55,000 distinct CDR3 sequences, about 3.8% of them singletons. The sequencing sample was made of PBMCs. The receptors come from a man aged 55 to 69 with multiple sclerosis.

This clonotype was recorded at least ten times. V and J are TRBV20-1 and TRBJ1-6; possible D gene TRBD1, 5 bases. From germline, CDR1 is DFQATT and CDR2 SNEGSKA (reference sequence). CDR3 size: 15 residues. Trimming removed 0 bases from V and 7 bases from J, with 13 bases in between. The CDR3 coding sequence is TGCAGTGCTAGAGAATTCCAGGGAAAAAATTCACCCCTCCACTTT. Amino acids: CSAREFQGKNSPLHF.

This clonotype was detected many times. In DNA, the CDR3 is TGCAGTGCTAGCCAGGGTTCCAGCGGGGGAGCCTACAATGAGCAGTTCTTC. It specifies CSASQGSSGGAYNEQFF. The chain joins TRBV20-1 to TRBJ2-1; 8 bases map to TRBD2. Germline values: CDR1 DFQATT, CDR2 SNEGSKA (reference sequence). This CDR3 contains 17 residues. V gave up 3 bases and J gave up 2 bases; unmatched junction bases: 12.